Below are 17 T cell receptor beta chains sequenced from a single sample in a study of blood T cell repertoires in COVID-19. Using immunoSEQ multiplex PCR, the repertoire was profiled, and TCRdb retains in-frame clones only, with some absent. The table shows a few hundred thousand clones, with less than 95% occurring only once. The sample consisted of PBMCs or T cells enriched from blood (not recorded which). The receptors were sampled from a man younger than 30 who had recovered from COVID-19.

In DNA, the CDR3 is TGCGCCAGCAGCGATCGACTCCGCACCGGGGAGCTGTTTTTT. It encodes CASSDRLRTGELFF. The gene calls are TRBV5-1 and TRBJ2-2; D call uncertain. This CDR3 has 14 amino acids. Germline CDR1 reads SGHRS; CDR2 reads YFSETQ. V shed 4 bases and J shed 4 bases, with 11 bases lying between them.

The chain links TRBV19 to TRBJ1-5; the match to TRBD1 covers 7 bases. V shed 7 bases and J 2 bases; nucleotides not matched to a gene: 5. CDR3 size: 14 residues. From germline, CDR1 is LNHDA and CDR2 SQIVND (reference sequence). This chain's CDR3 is CASNLQGRNQPQHF. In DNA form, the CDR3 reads TGTGCCAGTAATCTACAGGGGCGCAATCAGCCCCAGCATTTT.

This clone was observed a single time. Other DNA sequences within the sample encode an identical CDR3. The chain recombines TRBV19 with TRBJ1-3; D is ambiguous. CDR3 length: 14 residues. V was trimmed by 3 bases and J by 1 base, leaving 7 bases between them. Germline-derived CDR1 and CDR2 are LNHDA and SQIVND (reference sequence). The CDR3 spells CASSITGSGNTIYF. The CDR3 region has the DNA TGTGCCAGTAGTATTACGGGGTCTGGAAACACCATATATTTT.

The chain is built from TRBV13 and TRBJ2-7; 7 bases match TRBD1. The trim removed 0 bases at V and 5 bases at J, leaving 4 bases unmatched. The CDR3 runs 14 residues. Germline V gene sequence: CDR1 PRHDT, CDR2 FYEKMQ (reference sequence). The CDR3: CASSLGRGSHEQYF. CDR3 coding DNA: TGTGCCAGCAGCTTAGGCAGGGGGTCCCACGAGCAGTACTTC.

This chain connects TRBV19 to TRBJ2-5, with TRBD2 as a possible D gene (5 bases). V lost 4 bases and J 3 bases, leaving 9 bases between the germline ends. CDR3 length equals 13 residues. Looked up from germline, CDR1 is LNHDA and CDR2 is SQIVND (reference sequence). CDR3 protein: CASSKRREETQYF. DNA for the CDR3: TGTGCCAGTAGTAAGCGGCGAGAAGAGACCCAGTACTTC. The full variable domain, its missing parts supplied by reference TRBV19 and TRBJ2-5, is DGGITQSPKYLFRKEGQNVTLSCEQNLNHDAMYWYRQDPGQGLRLIYYSQIVNDFQKGDIAEGYSVSREKKESFPLTVTSAQKNPTAFYLCASSKRREETQYFGPGTRLLVL.

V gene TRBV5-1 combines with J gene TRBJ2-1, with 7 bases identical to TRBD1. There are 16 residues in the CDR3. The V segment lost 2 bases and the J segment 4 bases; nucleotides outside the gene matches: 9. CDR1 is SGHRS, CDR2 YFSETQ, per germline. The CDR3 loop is CASSFTPGTEYNEQFF. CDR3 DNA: TGCGCCAGCAGCTTCACACCAGGGACAGAGTACAATGAGCAGTTCTTC.

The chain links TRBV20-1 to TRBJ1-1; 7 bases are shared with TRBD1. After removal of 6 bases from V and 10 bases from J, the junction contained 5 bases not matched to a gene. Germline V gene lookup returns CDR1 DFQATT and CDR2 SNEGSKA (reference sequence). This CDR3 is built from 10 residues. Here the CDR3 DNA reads TGCAGTGCCGAGACAGGGACAGCTTTCTTT. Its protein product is CSAETGTAFF.

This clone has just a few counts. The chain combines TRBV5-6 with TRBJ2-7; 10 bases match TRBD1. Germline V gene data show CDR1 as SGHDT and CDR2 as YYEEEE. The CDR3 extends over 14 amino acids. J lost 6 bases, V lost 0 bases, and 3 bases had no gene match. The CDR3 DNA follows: TGTGCCAGCAGCTTGGCGGGACAGGGGAGCGAGCAGTACTTC. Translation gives CASSLAGQGSEQYF.

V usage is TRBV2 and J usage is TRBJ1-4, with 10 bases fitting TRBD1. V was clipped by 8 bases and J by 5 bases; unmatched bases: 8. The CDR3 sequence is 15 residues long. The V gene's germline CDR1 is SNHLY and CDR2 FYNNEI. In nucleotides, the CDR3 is TGTGCCAGCTGTAGGACAGGGGGGAAGAATGAAAAACTGTTTTTT. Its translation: CASCRTGGKNEKLFF.

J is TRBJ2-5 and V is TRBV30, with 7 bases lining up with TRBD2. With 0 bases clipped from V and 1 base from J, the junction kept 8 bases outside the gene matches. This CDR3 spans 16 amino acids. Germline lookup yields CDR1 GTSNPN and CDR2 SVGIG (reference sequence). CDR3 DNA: TGTGCCTGGAGTGTACGGGGAAGCGGGGCCCAAGAGACCCAGTACTTC. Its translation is CAWSVRGSGAQETQYF.

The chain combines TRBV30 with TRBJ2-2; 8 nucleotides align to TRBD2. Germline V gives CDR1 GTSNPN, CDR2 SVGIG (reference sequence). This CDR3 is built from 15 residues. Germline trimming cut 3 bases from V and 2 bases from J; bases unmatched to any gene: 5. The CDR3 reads CAWSFSGTNTGELFF. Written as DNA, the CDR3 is TGTGCCTGGAGCTTTAGCGGGACCAACACCGGGGAGCTGTTTTTT.

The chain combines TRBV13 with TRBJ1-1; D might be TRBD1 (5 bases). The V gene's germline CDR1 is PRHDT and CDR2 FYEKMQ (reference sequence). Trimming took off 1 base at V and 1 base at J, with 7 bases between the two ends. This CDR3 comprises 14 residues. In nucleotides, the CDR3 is TGTGCCAGCAGCTTAGAAGGGGCGAACACTGAAGCTTTCTTT. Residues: CASSLEGANTEAFF.

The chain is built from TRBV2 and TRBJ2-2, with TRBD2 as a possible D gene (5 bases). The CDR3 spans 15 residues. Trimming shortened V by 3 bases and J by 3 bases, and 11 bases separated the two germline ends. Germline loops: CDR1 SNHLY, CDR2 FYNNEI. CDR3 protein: CASSELASYTGELFF. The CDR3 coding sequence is TGTGCCAGCAGTGAGCTAGCTTCTTACACCGGGGAGCTGTTTTTT.

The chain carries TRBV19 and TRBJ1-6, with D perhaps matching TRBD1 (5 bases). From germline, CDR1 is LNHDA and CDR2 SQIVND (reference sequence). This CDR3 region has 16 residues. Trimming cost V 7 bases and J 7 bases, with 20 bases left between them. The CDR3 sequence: CASNRGGGVSNSPLHF. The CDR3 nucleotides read TGTGCCAGTAATAGAGGAGGAGGGGTGTCGAATTCACCCCTCCACTTT.

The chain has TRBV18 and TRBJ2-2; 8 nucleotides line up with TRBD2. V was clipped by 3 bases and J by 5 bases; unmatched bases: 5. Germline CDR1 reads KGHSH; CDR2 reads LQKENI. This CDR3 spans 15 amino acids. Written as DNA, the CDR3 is TGTGCCAGCTCACCCAGCGGGGGACCTACCGGGGAGCTGTTTTTT. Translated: CASSPSGGPTGELFF.

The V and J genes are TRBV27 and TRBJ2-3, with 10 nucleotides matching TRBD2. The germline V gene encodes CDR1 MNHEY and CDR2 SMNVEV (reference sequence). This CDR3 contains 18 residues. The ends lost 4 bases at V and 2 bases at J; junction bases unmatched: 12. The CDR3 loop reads CASSSYLALAGPTDTQYF. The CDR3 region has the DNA TGTGCCAGCAGTTCGTACCTCGCACTAGCGGGACCCACAGATACGCAGTATTTT.

In nucleotides, the CDR3 is TGTGCCAGCAGTAGGACAGGGACAATTTACGAGCAGTACTTC. Translated: CASSRTGTIYEQYF. The chain is built from TRBV27 and TRBJ2-7; 8 nucleotides line up with TRBD1. Germline CDR1 MNHEY, CDR2 SMNVEV (reference sequence). The CDR3 is made up of 14 amino acids. With V trimmed by 5 bases and J by 4 bases, 7 bases remained unmatched.